This T cell receptor (beta chain) was captured in a study of OX40 agonist ivuxolimab in advanced cancers. In the study overall: Patients were treated with ivuxolimab, an agonistic anti-OX40 (CD134) antibody.

TCRdb's copy holds only in-frame clones and misses some; the assay was immunoSEQ multiplex PCR. The sample holds roughly 63,000 clones, 80% to 90% seen once. The CDR3 is 14 residues long. Germline V gene sequence: CDR1 SGHVS, CDR2 FQNEAQ. Trimming took off 1 base at V and 5 bases at J, with 12 bases between the two ends. The chain links TRBV7-8 to TRBJ2-7; D might be TRBD1 (5 bases). This TCR was sampled from an adult with an advanced solid tumor such as melanoma, head and neck, liver or kidney cancer. Sequenced here: CD4+ or CD8+ T cells sorted from blood, sampled in a trial of the OX40 agonist ivuxolimab. In DNA, the CDR3 is TGTGCCAGCAGCTTAGAGGCCAGGGCCAACGAGCAGTACTTC. The encoded protein is CASSLEARANEQYF.